This T cell receptor (beta chain) comes out of a study of breast tumors, draining lymph nodes, adjacent tissues. This clonotype was recorded a few times. Its target is unknown. Study conclusions and caveats: Luminal-like breast cancer showed significantly higher tumor–nontumor repertoire similarity than basal-like. Data only fit, rather than demonstrated, lymph node origin of most tumor T cells.

Axillary draining lymph nodes of breast cancer patients supplied the node samples. TCRdb re-derived calls from the multiplex PCR reads in MiXCR, one entry per CDR3 protein. The profile shows 150,000 to 200,000 distinct CDR3 sequences, around a third of them singletons. V lost 4 bases to trimming and J lost 7 bases, with 16 bases between them. Germline CDR1 reads MDHEN; CDR2 reads SYDVKM. The CDR3 has 14 residues. V and J are TRBV28 and TRBJ1-2; possible D gene TRBD1, 5 bases. The sample taken for sequencing was axillary lymph node tissue. The TCR comes from a female donor with breast cancer. Some clones in this sample may be carry-over from other donors' samples. The CDR3 DNA reads as TGTGCCAGCAGTTCAGCGGGCCCAGGGTTTGGCTACACCTTC. Translated, it gives CASSSAGPGFGYTF.